The 13 T cell receptor beta chains reported below all come from one sample, sequenced in a study of blood T cell repertoires in COVID-19. Sequencing used immunoSEQ multiplex PCR; TCRdb keeps in-frame clones, though not all of them. The table has approximately 85,000 clones, 70% to 90% seen once. The source material was peripheral blood. These receptors originate from an elderly woman in a cohort sampled during active or convalescent COVID-19.

This clone has a handful of counts. This chain uses TRBV3-1 (or the pseudogene TRBV3-2) with TRBJ1-3; D call uncertain. Germline V gene data show CDR1 as LGHDT and CDR2 as YNNKEL (reference sequence). V shed 3 bases and J shed 0 bases, with 6 bases lying between them. This CDR3 has 14 amino acids. CDR3 sequence reads: CASSQYSSGNTIYF. The CDR3 coding sequence is TGTGCCAGCAGCCAGTACAGCTCTGGAAACACCATATATTTT.

The chain recombines TRBV11-2 with TRBJ2-7, with D perhaps matching TRBD1 (6 bases). Germline V gene data show CDR1 as SGHAT and CDR2 as FQNNGV. V gave up 4 bases and J gave up 0 bases, with 16 bases separating them. The CDR3 is 16 residues long. CDR3 protein: CASSSSTSDSSYEQYV. The CDR3, as DNA: TGTGCCAGCAGCTCTTCGACTTCGGACAGCTCCTACGAGCAGTACGTC.

The chain carries TRBV10-3 and TRBJ1-2, with 10 bases that match TRBD1. The CDR3 is 15 amino acids. J was trimmed by 7 bases and V by 7 bases; bases with no gene match: 12. Germline CDR1 is ENHRY and CDR2 is SYGVKD. The CDR3 spells CAITSSGDRGSGYTF. CDR3 DNA sequence: TGTGCCATCACTTCCTCGGGGGACAGGGGTAGTGGCTACACCTTC.

This chain joins TRBV6-1 and TRBJ1-6; D is unclear. Trimming took off 1 base at V and 5 bases at J, with 6 bases between the two ends. This CDR3 comprises 14 residues. Germline V lookup: CDR1 MNHNS, CDR2 SASEGT. CDR3 bases: TGTGCCAGCAGTGAAGGGCACAATAATTCACCCCTCCACTTT. Its protein product is CASSEGHNNSPLHF.

The V gene is TRBV6-6, the J gene TRBJ2-2; D is unclear. The CDR3 totals 13 residues. Trimming stripped 2 bases from V and 1 base from J, with 2 bases between. Germline V gene lookup returns CDR1 MNHNY and CDR2 SVGAGI (reference sequence). CDR3 in amino acids: CASSYQNTGELFF. CDR3 nucleotides: TGTGCCAGCAGTTACCAGAACACCGGGGAGCTGTTTTTT.

J is TRBJ1-1 and V is TRBV5-1, with TRBD1 as a possible D gene (5 bases). The CDR3 length is 17 residues. Germline V gives CDR1 SGHRS, CDR2 YFSETQ. V gave up 6 bases and J gave up 5 bases, with 26 bases separating them. The CDR3: CASTIGAGIPQTTEAFF. CDR3 in DNA: TGCGCCAGCACCATAGGGGCAGGGATTCCTCAAACGACTGAAGCTTTCTTT.

The rearrangement joins TRBV16 to TRBJ1-1; no firm D call. The length of the CDR3 is 15 residues. From germline, CDR1 is KGHSY and CDR2 FQNENV. V lost 4 bases and J 0 bases, leaving 12 bases between the germline ends. CDR3 nucleotides: TGTGCCAGCAGCCTCACTTCGTACCTGAACACTGAAGCTTTCTTT. It encodes CASSLTSYLNTEAFF. Full variable domain (remainder filled in from reference TRBV16 and TRBJ1-1): GEEVAQTPKHLVRGEGQKAKLYCAPIKGHSYVFWYQQVLKNEFKFLISFQNENVFDETGMPKERFSAKCLPNSPCSLEIQATKLEDSAVYFCASSLTSYLNTEAFFGQGTRLTVV.

The chain employs TRBV5-1 and TRBJ2-1; 7 positions agree with TRBD2. V gave up 3 bases and J gave up 8 bases; unmatched junction bases: 11. The germline gives CDR1 SGHRS, CDR2 YFSETQ. CDR3 size: 15 residues. CDR3 bases: TGCGCCAGCAGCTACCTAGCGGCCAGGAACGATGAGCAGTTCTTC. Its protein is CASSYLAARNDEQFF.

The V and J genes are TRBV24-1 and TRBJ2-3; 9 bases line up with TRBD1. Trimming removed 3 bases from V and 1 base from J; junction bases left unmatched: 1. The CDR3 is 15 amino acids. Germline V gene data show CDR1 as KGHDR and CDR2 as SFDVKD. The CDR3 sequence: CATSDRTGGTDTQYF. Written as DNA, the CDR3 is TGTGCCACCAGTGATCGGACAGGGGGCACAGATACGCAGTATTTT.

The chain joins TRBV6-5 to TRBJ1-2; D is undetermined. Trimming took 5 bases from V and 4 from J, leaving 8 bases between them. The CDR3 sequence is 12 residues long. Germline CDR1 is MNHEY and CDR2 is SVGAGI. The CDR3 nucleotides read TGTGCCAGCAGTCCGGGGTCCTATGGCTACACCTTC. It is translated as CASSPGSYGYTF.

The CDR3 coding sequence is TGTGCCAGCGGCCGGGACGGGAATTTGGACGAGCAGTACTTC. Encoded protein: CASGRDGNLDEQYF. The rearrangement uses TRBV7-8 and TRBJ2-7; D is tentatively TRBD1 or TRBD2 (5 bases each). Trimming took 8 bases from V and 5 from J, leaving 19 bases between them. The CDR3 totals 14 residues. In germline, CDR1 is SGHVS, CDR2 FQNEAQ.

With regard to this clone: The same CDR3 is also encoded by other DNA sequences in this sample. The chain has TRBV28 and TRBJ1-2, with TRBD1 identical over 7 bases. Trimming removed 4 bases from V and 2 bases from J; junction bases left unmatched: 4. CDR1 is MDHEN, CDR2 SYDVKM, per germline. The CDR3 is 14 amino acids. CDR3 loop: CASSWGQSNYGYTF. The CDR3 DNA reads as TGTGCCAGCAGTTGGGGACAGAGCAACTATGGCTACACCTTC.

The chain couples TRBV5-1 to TRBJ2-7; 8 nucleotides align to TRBD1. The CDR3 runs 15 residues. V was clipped by 0 bases and J by 4 bases; unmatched bases: 6. Germline V lookup: CDR1 SGHRS, CDR2 YFSETQ. The CDR3 sequence is CASSLEDRAVYEQYF. In DNA form, the CDR3 reads TGCGCCAGCAGCTTGGAGGACAGGGCAGTATACGAGCAGTACTTC.